This T cell receptor beta chain derives from a study of CD8 T cells in ankylosing spondylitis. The V gene end was trimmed by 3 bases and the J gene end by 7 bases; junction bases not matched to a gene: 9. CDR3 length: 15 residues. Germline CDR1 is SEHNR and CDR2 is FQNEAQ (reference sequence). Points from the study as a whole: Ankylosing spondylitis blood appeared to carry a characteristic TCR beta motif of 7 or 8 highly homologous variants. The clones that were linked to disease were reported to be significantly enriched in matched synovial fluid samples from ankylosing spondylitis patients. Reactive arthritis synovial fluid and blood previously showed some of these motif variants.

Quantitative molecular-barcoded 5'-RACE generated the TCR beta libraries. TCRdb itself ran the 5' RACE reads through MiXCR, one entry per CDR3 protein. Among under 300,000 distinct CDR3 sequences, 18% were seen once, and the ten largest hold approximately 32%. This clonotype was seen more than once but under ten times. Antigen specificity is unknown. The gene calls are TRBV7-9 and TRBJ2-7; 10 bases agree with TRBD2. The clonotype comes from a male donor with ankylosing spondylitis or in good health (not recorded which). Source material: blood, either unsorted or a sorted T cell fraction (not recorded which). The CDR3 protein is CASSLSAGGPGEQYF. CDR3 coding DNA: TGTGCCAGCAGCTTGTCAGCGGGAGGGCCTGGAGAGCAGTACTTC.